This record covers a single T cell receptor beta chain. The sample is drawn from a study of blood T cell repertoires in COVID-19. Study overall: Material from acute and convalescent COVID-19 was sourced from the United States, Italy and Spain.

The germline V gene has CDR1 SGHAT and CDR2 FQNNGV. The V end lost 5 bases, the J end lost 4 bases, and 8 bases lay between the germline ends. This CDR3 is built from 13 residues. Sequencing was performed with immunoSEQ multiplex PCR; in TCRdb, only in-frame clones are kept and a portion is missing. The sample gives fewer than 250,000 clones, around 83% of which show up once; 7% to 10% is in the top ten. The sample consisted of peripheral blood. The receptor was derived from a woman aged 50 to 65 with acute or convalescent COVID-19. The genes are TRBV11-2 and TRBJ2-2; perhaps TRBD1 as D (5 bases). The CDR3 here is CASSPRVTGELFF. CDR3 nucleotides: TGTGCCAGCAGCCCCAGGGTCACCGGGGAGCTGTTTTTT.